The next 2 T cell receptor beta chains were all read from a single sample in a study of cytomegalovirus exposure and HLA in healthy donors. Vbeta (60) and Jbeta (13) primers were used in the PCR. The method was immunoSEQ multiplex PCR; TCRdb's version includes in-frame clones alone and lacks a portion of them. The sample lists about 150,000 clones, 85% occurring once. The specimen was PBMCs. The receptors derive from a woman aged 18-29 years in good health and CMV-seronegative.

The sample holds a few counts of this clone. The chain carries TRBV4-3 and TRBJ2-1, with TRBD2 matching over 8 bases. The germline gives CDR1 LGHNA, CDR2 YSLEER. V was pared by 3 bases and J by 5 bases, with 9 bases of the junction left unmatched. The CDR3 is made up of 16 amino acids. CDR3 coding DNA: TGCGCCAGCAGCCAGTTCAGCGGGAGAAGGGACAATGAGCAGTTCTTC. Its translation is CASSQFSGRRDNEQFF.

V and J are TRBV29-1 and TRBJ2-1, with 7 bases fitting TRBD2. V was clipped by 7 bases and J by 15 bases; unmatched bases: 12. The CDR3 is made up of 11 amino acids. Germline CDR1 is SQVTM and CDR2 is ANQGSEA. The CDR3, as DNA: TGCAGCGGCGATTTGGGGGAGGGTCGGTTCTTC. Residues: CSGDLGEGRFF.